The present T cell receptor (beta chain) was sequenced within a study of T cell repertoires in cytomegalovirus infection. The wider study: Both a matching HLA type and CMV infection were indicated by public TCR beta signatures. The study's findings and limits: Pooled public TCR beta family frequency picked out CMV carriers with the relevant HLA. Dominating the ex vivo response were TCR beta clonotypes that were CMV-specific and HLA-C-restricted.

As regards this clonotype: Its antigen is as yet unknown.

The CDR3 sequence is 14 residues long. Germline loops: CDR1 MDHEN, CDR2 SYDVKM. V dropped 5 bases and J dropped 0 bases, with 9 bases sitting between them. In TCRdb, the reads were re-called with MiXCR into one record per CDR3 protein. Seen here are 200,000 to 300,000 distinct CDR3 sequences, roughly 10% observed once, and the top ten hold over 13%. This receptor was taken from a human donor in good health (CMV status not recorded). Some clones in this sample may be carry-over from other donors' samples. This chain links TRBV28 with TRBJ2-3; D might be TRBD1 (5 bases). Material for sequencing was PBMCs. In DNA form, the CDR3 reads TGTGCCAGCAGTGAGGACATTAGCACAGATACGCAGTATTTT. Protein product: CASSEDISTDTQYF. The full variable domain, rest sourced from reference TRBV28 and TRBJ2-3, is DVKVTQSSRYLVKRTGEKVFLECVQDMDHENMFWYRQDPGLGLRLIYFSYDVKMKEKGDIPEGYSVSREKKERFSLILESASTNQTSMYLCASSEDISTDTQYFGPGTRLTVL.